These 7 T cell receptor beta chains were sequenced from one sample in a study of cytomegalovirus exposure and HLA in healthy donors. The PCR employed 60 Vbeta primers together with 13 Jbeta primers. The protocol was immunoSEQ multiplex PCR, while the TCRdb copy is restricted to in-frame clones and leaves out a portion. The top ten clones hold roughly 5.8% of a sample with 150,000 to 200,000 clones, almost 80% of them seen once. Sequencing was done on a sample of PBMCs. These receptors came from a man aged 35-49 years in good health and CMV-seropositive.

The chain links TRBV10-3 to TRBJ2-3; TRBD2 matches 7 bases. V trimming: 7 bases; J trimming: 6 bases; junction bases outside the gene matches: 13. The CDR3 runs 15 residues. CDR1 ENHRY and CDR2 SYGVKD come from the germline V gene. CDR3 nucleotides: TGTGCCATCATGGTCCCATTGGGAGGGTACGATACGCAGTATTTT. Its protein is CAIMVPLGGYDTQYF.

CDR3 bases: TGCGCCAGCAGCCCCTTTGATCTAACGGGACACCCTCAGGGACCTAACTATGGCTACACCTTC. Translated: CASSPFDLTGHPQGPNYGYTF. The rearrangement joins TRBV23-1 to TRBJ1-2, with D perhaps TRBD1 (6 bases). TRBV23-1 is filed as an ORF, its function uncertain. This CDR3 is built from 21 residues. Trimming stripped 6 bases from V and 0 bases from J, with 32 bases between.

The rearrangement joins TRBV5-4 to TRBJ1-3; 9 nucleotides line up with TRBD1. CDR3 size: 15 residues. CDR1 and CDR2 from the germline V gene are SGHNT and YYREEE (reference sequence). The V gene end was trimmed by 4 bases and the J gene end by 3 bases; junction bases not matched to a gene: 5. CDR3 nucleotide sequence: TGTGCCAGCAGCCCGGCGGACAGGGGTGGAAACACCATATATTTT. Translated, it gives CASSPADRGGNTIYF. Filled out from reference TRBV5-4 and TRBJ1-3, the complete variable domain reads ETGVTQSPTHLIKTRGQQVTLRCSSQSGHNTVSWYQQALGQGPQFIFQYYREEENGRGNFPPRFSGLQFPNYSSELNVNALELDDSALYLCASSPADRGGNTIYFGEGSWLTVV.

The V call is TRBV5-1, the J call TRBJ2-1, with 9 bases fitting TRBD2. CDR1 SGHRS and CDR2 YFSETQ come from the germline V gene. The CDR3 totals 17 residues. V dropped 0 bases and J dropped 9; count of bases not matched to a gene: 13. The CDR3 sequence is CASSLVTTGTSTSEQFF. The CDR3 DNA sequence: TGCGCCAGCAGCTTGGTCACAACCGGGACTAGCACTTCTGAGCAGTTCTTC.

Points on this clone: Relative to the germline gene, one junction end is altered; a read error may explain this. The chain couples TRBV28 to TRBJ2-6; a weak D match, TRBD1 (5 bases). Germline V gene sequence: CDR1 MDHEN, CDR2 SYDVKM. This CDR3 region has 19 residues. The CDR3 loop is CASSLGVAGKFSGANGLTF. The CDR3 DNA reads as TGTGCCAGCAGTTTAGGGGTGGCAGGGAAATTCTCTGGGGCCAACGGCCTGACTTTC.

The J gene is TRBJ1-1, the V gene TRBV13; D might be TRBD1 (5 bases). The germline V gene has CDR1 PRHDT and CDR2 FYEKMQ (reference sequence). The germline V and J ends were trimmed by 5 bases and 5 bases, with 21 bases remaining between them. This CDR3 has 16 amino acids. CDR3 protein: CASSPPRGGLWTEAFF. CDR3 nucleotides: TGTGCCAGCAGCCCTCCGAGGGGAGGTCTGTGGACTGAAGCTTTCTTT. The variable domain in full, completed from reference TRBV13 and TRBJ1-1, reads AAGVIQSPRHLIKEKRETATLKCYPIPRHDTVYWYQQGPGQDPQFLISFYEKMQSDKGSIPDRFSAQQFSDYHSELNMSSLELGDSALYFCASSPPRGGLWTEAFFGQGTRLTVV.

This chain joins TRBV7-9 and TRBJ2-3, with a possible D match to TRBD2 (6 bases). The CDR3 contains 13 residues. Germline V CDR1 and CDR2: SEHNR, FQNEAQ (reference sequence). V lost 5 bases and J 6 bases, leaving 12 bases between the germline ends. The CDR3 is CASSLGTLDTQYF. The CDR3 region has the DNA TGTGCCAGCAGCCTAGGGACTCTTGATACGCAGTATTTT.